The 6 T cell receptor beta chains below were found in one sample sequenced in a study of Ad26.COV2.S vaccination and SARS-CoV-2 variants. TCRdb's table, derived via immunoSEQ multiplex PCR, lists solely in-frame clones and lacks some. This sample has 430,000 or so clones; roughly 89% occur once, and the top ten carry over 2.5%. Treatment indicated: some 20 received Ad26.COV2.S at low or high dose, single or two shots; several received placebo; per-sample allocation not given. Samples came from day 63 after the first vaccine or placebo injection. Sequenced material: peripheral blood, taken in a trial of Ad26.COV2.S vaccine versus placebo. The receptors here all came from a person aged 18 to 59 who received the Ad26.COV2.S COVID-19 vaccine or a placebo.

J is TRBJ1-5 and V is TRBV3-1 (or the pseudogene TRBV3-2); no clear D. The CDR3 is 13 residues long. The germline V and J ends were trimmed by 0 bases and 6 bases, with 6 bases remaining between them. CDR1 and CDR2 from the germline V gene are LGHDT and YNNKEL (reference sequence). CDR3 DNA: TGTGCCAGCAGCCAAGATTTCAGTCAGCCCCAGCATTTT. Encoded protein: CASSQDFSQPQHF.

The V and J genes are TRBV18 and TRBJ2-1, with unresolved D. V was pared by 0 bases and J by 7 bases, with 7 bases between. Germline V gene data show CDR1 as KGHSH and CDR2 as LQKENI. This CDR3 is 13 amino acids long. CDR3 in amino acids: CASSPPSENEQFF. As DNA, the CDR3 is TGTGCCAGCTCACCACCGTCGGAAAATGAGCAGTTCTTC. Drawing the rest from reference TRBV18 and TRBJ2-1, the complete variable domain is NAGVMQNPRHLVRRRGQEARLRCSPMKGHSHVYWYRQLPEEGLKFMVYLQKENIIDESGMPKERFSAEFPKEGPSILRIQQVVRGDSAAYFCASSPPSENEQFFGPGTRLTVL.

The V call is TRBV4-2, the J call TRBJ2-3; the match to TRBD2 covers 8 bases. Germline-derived CDR1 and CDR2 are LGHNA and YNFKEQ. Trimming removed 1 base from V and 4 bases from J; junction bases left unmatched: 13. The length of the CDR3 is 18 residues. Written as DNA, the CDR3 is TGTGCCAGCAGCCAAGGACCCCCGGGGGGGGGACGTCCAGATACGCAGTATTTT. It encodes CASSQGPPGGGRPDTQYF.

The V and J genes are TRBV5-1 and TRBJ2-5, with D uncertain. Between the trimmed V and J ends, which lost 1 base and 4 bases, there was a span of 14 bases. The CDR3 loop spans 15 amino acids. Germline-derived CDR1 and CDR2 are SGHRS and YFSETQ. The CDR3 reads CASSLSMAHGETQYF. DNA of the CDR3: TGCGCCAGCAGCTTGTCTATGGCACACGGAGAGACCCAGTACTTC.

This clone appeared a single time. The chain uses TRBV5-8 and TRBJ2-5; D remains unclear. The CDR3 has 15 amino acids. Trimming removed 3 bases at V and 1 base at J, with 13 bases between. CDR1 SGHTS and CDR2 YDEGEE come from the germline V gene. The CDR3 DNA is TGTGCCAGCAGCTACAGCGACCGCCGCCAAGAGACCCAGTACTTC. Translated, it gives CASSYSDRRQETQYF.

The chain recombines TRBV3-1 (or the pseudogene TRBV3-2) with TRBJ2-1, with D unclear. Germline V gives CDR1 LGHDT, CDR2 YNNKEL (reference sequence). This CDR3 contains 13 residues. V was shortened by 0 bases and J by 5 bases, with 5 bases between the two germline ends. CDR3 nucleotides: TGTGCCAGCAGCCAAGATTATAACAATGAGCAGTTCTTC. Its protein product is CASSQDYNNEQFF.